These 6 T cell receptor beta chains were sequenced from one sample in a study of blood T cell repertoires in COVID-19. Libraries were prepared by immunoSEQ multiplex PCR; TCRdb keeps only in-frame clonotypes and omits some of them. The data hold 110,000 to 150,000 clones, with 80% to 85% observed a single time. Sequenced sample: peripheral blood. All receptors derive from a human donor in a cohort sampled during active COVID-19.

The J gene is TRBJ2-6, the V gene TRBV5-8, with 7 bases fitting TRBD1. The CDR3 contains 19 residues. Losses at the gene ends were 1 base for V and 0 bases for J; bases not matched to a gene: 10. Germline V lookup: CDR1 SGHTS, CDR2 YDEGEE. CDR3 DNA: TGTGCCAGCAGCTTGTTCACAGGGGTACTCCCCTCTGGGGCCAACGTCCTGACTTTC. Encoded protein: CASSLFTGVLPSGANVLTF.

The J gene is TRBJ1-2, the V gene TRBV2; TRBD1 matches at 10 bases. This CDR3 is 14 amino acids long. V lost 5 bases, J lost 5 bases, and 5 bases stayed unmatched. Germline V gene lookup returns CDR1 SNHLY and CDR2 FYNNEI. CDR3 in amino acids: CASSPGQGGYGYTF. The CDR3 DNA follows: TGTGCCAGCAGTCCTGGACAGGGGGGTTATGGCTACACCTTC. The entire variable domain, with the rest obtained from reference TRBV2 and TRBJ1-2, is as follows: EPEVTQTPSHQVTQMGQEVILRCVPISNHLYFYWYRQILGQKVEFLVSFYNNEISEKSEIFDDQFSVERPDGSNFTLKIRSTKLEDSAMYFCASSPGQGGYGYTFGSGTRLTVV.

V is TRBV3-1 (or the pseudogene TRBV3-2) and J is TRBJ2-4; D is unclear. V was clipped by 0 bases and J by 9 bases, with 18 bases between them. CDR1 and CDR2 from the germline V gene are LGHDT and YNNKEL (reference sequence). This CDR3 spans 16 amino acids. As DNA, the CDR3 is TGTGCCAGCAGCCAAGATATTAACTACCAAGGAAGCATTCAGTACTTC. It codes for CASSQDINYQGSIQYF.

Worth noting for this clone: The same CDR3 is also encoded by other DNA sequences in this sample. The V and J genes are TRBV15 and TRBJ1-5; D remains ambiguous. Trimming took 0 bases from V and 6 from J, leaving 6 bases between them. Germline CDR1 is LNHNV and CDR2 is YYDKDF (reference sequence). This CDR3 spans 13 amino acids. The CDR3 here is CATSRDRFQPQHF. The CDR3 DNA sequence: TGTGCCACCAGCAGAGACAGGTTTCAGCCCCAGCATTTT.

V gene TRBV6-1 combines with J gene TRBJ2-3; D unresolved. CDR1 MNHNS and CDR2 SASEGT come from the germline V gene. The V end lost 1 base, the J end lost 0 bases, and 8 bases lay between the germline ends. The CDR3 is made up of 15 amino acids. CDR3 region: CASSEDTFSTDTQYF. CDR3 sequence (DNA): TGTGCCAGCAGTGAAGATACTTTTAGCACAGATACGCAGTATTTT.

J is TRBJ2-5 and V is TRBV24-1, with 10 bases lining up with TRBD1. This CDR3 is 16 amino acids long. J was trimmed by 4 bases and V by 4 bases; bases with no gene match: 8. The germline V gene encodes CDR1 KGHDR and CDR2 SFDVKD. CDR3 protein: CATSDRDRGQRETQYF. Written as DNA, the CDR3 is TGTGCCACCAGTGACCGGGACAGGGGTCAACGAGAGACCCAGTACTTC.